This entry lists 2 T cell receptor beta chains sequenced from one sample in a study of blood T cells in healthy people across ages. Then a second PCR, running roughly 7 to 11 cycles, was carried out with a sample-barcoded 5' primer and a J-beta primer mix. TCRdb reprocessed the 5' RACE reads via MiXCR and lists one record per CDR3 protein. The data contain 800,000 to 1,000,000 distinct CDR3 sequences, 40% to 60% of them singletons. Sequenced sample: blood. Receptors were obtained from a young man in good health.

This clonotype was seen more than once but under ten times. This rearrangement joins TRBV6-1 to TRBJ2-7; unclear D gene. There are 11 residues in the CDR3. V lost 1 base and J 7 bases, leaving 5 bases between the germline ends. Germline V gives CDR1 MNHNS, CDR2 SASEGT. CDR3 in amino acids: CASSEEWEQYF. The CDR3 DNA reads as TGTGCCAGCAGTGAAGAGTGGGAGCAGTACTTC.

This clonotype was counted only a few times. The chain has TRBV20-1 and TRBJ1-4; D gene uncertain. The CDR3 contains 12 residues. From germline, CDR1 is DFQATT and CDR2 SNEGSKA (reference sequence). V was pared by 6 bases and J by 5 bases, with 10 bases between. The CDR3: CSAPRTNEKLFF. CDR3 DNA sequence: TGCAGTGCCCCAAGAACGAATGAAAAACTGTTTTTT.